Listed here are 18 T cell receptor beta chains from one sample, sequenced in a study of circulating and synovial CD4+ cells in juvenile arthritis. Only in-frame clones appear in the TCRdb table, and some are missing; sequencing was by immunoSEQ multiplex PCR. The table lists about 33,000 clones, 90% to 95% of them singletons. Sequences were obtained from CD4+ T cells from blood. The receptors shown here come from a human donor with juvenile idiopathic arthritis.

The chain couples TRBV5-1 to TRBJ2-7; D not certain. The germline CDR1 and CDR2 sequences are SGHRS and YFSETQ. The CDR3 length is 12 residues. V gave up 4 bases and J gave up 4 bases, with 9 bases separating them. The CDR3 region has the DNA TGCGCCAGCAGCGCGTCCGGGTACGAGCAGTACTTC. As protein: CASSASGYEQYF.

The V and J genes are TRBV7-2 and TRBJ2-2; 8 bases are a match to TRBD1. CDR3 size: 15 residues. V lost 5 bases, J lost 7 bases, and 9 bases stayed unmatched. Looked up from germline, CDR1 is SGHTA and CDR2 is FQGNSA. The DNA for the CDR3 is TGTGCCAGCAGCCCCCGTCCACAGGGGGTCGGGGAGCTGTTTTTT. Translation gives CASSPRPQGVGELFF.

This chain joins TRBV7-2 and TRBJ1-3; TRBD1 aligns across 10 bases. Per germline, CDR1 SGHTA and CDR2 FQGNSA. V trimming: 5 bases; J trimming: 3 bases; junction bases outside the gene matches: 4. The CDR3 runs to 15 residues. CDR3 loop: CASSPGTGVGNTIYF. The CDR3 nucleotides are TGTGCCAGCAGCCCGGGGACAGGGGTTGGAAACACCATATATTTT.

The CDR3 sequence: CASSPGLERGTEAFF. The CDR3 DNA sequence: TGTGCCAGCTCACCTGGGCTAGAGAGGGGGACTGAAGCTTTCTTT. The V and J genes are TRBV18 and TRBJ1-1, with a tentative D call TRBD1 (6 bases). CDR3 length: 15 amino acids. With 3 bases removed from V and 5 bases from J, the gap between germline ends came to 16 bases. The germline V gene has CDR1 KGHSH and CDR2 LQKENI.

DNA of the CDR3: TGCGCCAGCAGATCGGAGGAAAGTAACACCGGGGAGCTGTTTTTT. Its protein is CASRSEESNTGELFF. The chain uses TRBV4-3 and TRBJ2-2; perhaps TRBD2 as D (5 bases). Germline CDR1 reads LGHNA; CDR2 reads YSLEER. This CDR3 is 15 amino acids long. The V and J ends lost 6 bases and 2 bases respectively, with 13 bases between them.

This chain joins TRBV6-5 and TRBJ2-2, with 8 bases that match TRBD2. Germline V lookup: CDR1 MNHEY, CDR2 SVGAGI. V was pared by 6 bases and J by 2 bases, with 5 bases of the junction left unmatched. The CDR3 is made up of 15 amino acids. CDR3 DNA: TGTGCCAGCAGGGCGACTAGCGTTAACACCGGGGAGCTGTTTTTT. This translates into CASRATSVNTGELFF.

The chain links TRBV6-6 to TRBJ1-4, with a tentative D call TRBD1 (5 bases). Trimming took 2 bases from V and 14 from J, leaving 18 bases between them. The CDR3 consists of 14 residues. Germline CDR1 reads MNHNY; CDR2 reads SVGAGI (reference sequence). The CDR3 here is CASSYDPRGRALFF. The DNA of the CDR3 is TGTGCCAGCAGTTACGATCCAAGGGGAAGAGCTCTGTTTTTT.

V usage is TRBV6-5 and J usage is TRBJ2-7, with a tentative D call TRBD1 (6 bases). The CDR3 length is 12 residues. V lost 4 bases to trimming and J lost 7 bases, with 11 bases between them. Germline V gene sequence: CDR1 MNHEY, CDR2 SVGAGI. The CDR3 spells CASSLSTGEQYF. DNA for the CDR3: TGTGCCAGCAGTTTATCTACAGGGGAGCAGTACTTC.

The chain carries TRBV29-1 and TRBJ1-1, with D maybe TRBD1 (5 bases). The CDR3 totals 14 residues. The V end lost 4 bases, the J end lost 1 base, and 13 bases lay between the germline ends. Germline assignment: CDR1 SQVTM and CDR2 ANQGSEA. This chain's CDR3 is CSVVRGGGNTEAFF. Written as DNA, the CDR3 is TGCAGCGTTGTTAGGGGCGGGGGGAACACTGAAGCTTTCTTT. Combining the CDR3 with reference TRBV29-1 and TRBJ1-1 gives the whole variable domain SAVISQKPSRDICQRGTSLTIQCQVDSQVTMMFWYRQQPGQSLTLIATANQGSEATYESGFVIDKFPISRPNLTFSTLTVSNMSPEDSSIYLCSVVRGGGNTEAFFGQGTRLTVV.

The chain recombines TRBV7-8 with TRBJ2-1; D is possibly TRBD2 (6 bases). Germline values: CDR1 SGHVS, CDR2 FQNEAQ. The length of the CDR3 is 16 residues. Trimming removed 1 base at V and 7 bases at J, with 17 bases between. Here the CDR3 DNA reads TGTGCCAGCAGCTTAGTTTTGGGACTCCTTAGGAATGAGCAGTTCTTC. Translation: CASSLVLGLLRNEQFF.

The chain recombines TRBV11-2 with TRBJ2-1, with 7 bases lining up with TRBD2. The CDR3 contains 17 residues. The trim removed 5 bases at V and 8 bases at J, leaving 18 bases unmatched. Per germline, CDR1 SGHAT and CDR2 FQNNGV. The CDR3 DNA sequence: TGTGCCAGCAGCGCCGTCCGGGACTACCGGAAAGTCCATGAGCAGTTCTTC. Translating it yields CASSAVRDYRKVHEQFF.

This chain connects TRBV5-1 to TRBJ1-4; 7 bases align to TRBD1. Per germline, CDR1 SGHRS and CDR2 YFSETQ. The V gene end was trimmed by 0 bases and the J gene end by 1 base; junction bases not matched to a gene: 15. The CDR3 runs 20 residues. Here the CDR3 reads CASSLAPGQTPKGTNEKLFF. DNA of the CDR3: TGCGCCAGCAGCTTGGCACCGGGACAGACCCCTAAGGGAACTAATGAAAAACTGTTTTTT. Full variable domain (outside the CDR3, taken from reference TRBV5-1 and TRBJ1-4): KAGVTQTPRYLIKTRGQQVTLSCSPISGHRSVSWYQQTPGQGLQFLFEYFSETQRNKGNFPGRFSGRQFSNSRSEMNVSTLELGDSALYLCASSLAPGQTPKGTNEKLFFGSGTQLSVL.

This chain connects TRBV4-1 to TRBJ1-2; weak D call: TRBD1 (5 bases). Per the germline V gene, CDR1 is MGHRA and CDR2 is YSYEKL. Trimming took 0 bases from V and 4 from J, leaving 12 bases between them. The CDR3 consists of 15 residues. The CDR3 coding sequence is TGCGCCAGCAGCCAAGAGGGGGAGGGCGGCTATGGCTACACCTTC. This gives the protein CASSQEGEGGYGYTF.

V usage is TRBV4-1 and J usage is TRBJ1-2, with D unclear. Trimming stripped 4 bases from V and 1 base from J, with 7 bases between. Per germline, CDR1 MGHRA and CDR2 YSYEKL. The CDR3 length is 13 residues. CDR3 residues: CASSPFFNYGYTF. The CDR3 coding sequence is TGCGCCAGCAGCCCGTTTTTTAACTATGGCTACACCTTC.

The rearrangement links TRBV28 to TRBJ2-3, with TRBD2 matching over 9 bases. The V and J ends lost 5 bases and 0 bases, in that order; junction bases with no gene match: 3. CDR1 is MDHEN and CDR2 is SYDVKM in the germline V gene. This CDR3 has 15 amino acids. The CDR3, as DNA: TGTGCCAGCAGTACGGGGACTAGCAGCACAGATACGCAGTATTTT. The encoded protein is CASSTGTSSTDTQYF.

This clone was found a few times. The rearrangement links TRBV19 to TRBJ1-5; TRBD1 agrees at 7 bases. The CDR3 length is 14 residues. Trimming removed 5 bases from V and 3 bases from J; junction bases left unmatched: 4. CDR1 is LNHDA and CDR2 is SQIVND in the germline V gene (reference sequence). The CDR3 here is CASSSTGDNQPQHF. The CDR3 DNA is TGTGCCAGTAGTTCAACAGGGGACAATCAGCCCCAGCATTTT.

The J gene is TRBJ1-2, the V gene TRBV7-2, with a tentative D call TRBD1 (5 bases). This CDR3 has 17 amino acids. Germline CDR1 and CDR2: SGHTA and FQGNSA. The ends were cut back, 1 base at V and 4 bases at J, with 19 bases in the middle. CDR3 DNA sequence: TGTGCCAGCAGCTTAGTTGGGGCTAGTGTTGACGTCTATGGCTACACCTTC. It encodes CASSLVGASVDVYGYTF.

The chain recombines TRBV6-1 with TRBJ2-1, with 14 bases that match TRBD2. The CDR3 consists of 15 residues. The germline V gene has CDR1 MNHNS and CDR2 SASEGT. J was trimmed by 8 bases and V by 6 bases; bases with no gene match: 6. This CDR3 is CASRYGTSGGYEQFF. CDR3 nucleotides: TGTGCCAGCAGATACGGGACTAGCGGGGGTTATGAGCAGTTCTTC.